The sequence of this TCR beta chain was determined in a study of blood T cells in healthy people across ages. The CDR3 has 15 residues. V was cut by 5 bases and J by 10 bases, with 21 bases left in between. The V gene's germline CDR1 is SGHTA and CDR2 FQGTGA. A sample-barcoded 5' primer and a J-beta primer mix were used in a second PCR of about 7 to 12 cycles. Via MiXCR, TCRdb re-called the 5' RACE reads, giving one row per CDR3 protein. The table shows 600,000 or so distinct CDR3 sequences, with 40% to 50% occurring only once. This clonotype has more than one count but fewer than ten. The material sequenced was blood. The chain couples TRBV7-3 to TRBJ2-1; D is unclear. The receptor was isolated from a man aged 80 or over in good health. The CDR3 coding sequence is TGTGCCAGCAGCCTATTACTTGGTAATTTCGACGAGCAGTTCTTC. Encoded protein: CASSLLLGNFDEQFF.